Presented here are 21 T cell receptor beta chains from one specimen sequenced in a study of OX40 agonist ivuxolimab in advanced cancers. Profiling relied on immunoSEQ multiplex PCR, and the TCRdb table lists in-frame clones only, not all of them. Of approximately 68,000 clones in the sample, 84% were seen once. This specimen consisted of CD4+ or CD8+ T cells sorted from blood, obtained in a trial of the OX40 agonist ivuxolimab. These receptors were obtained from an adult with an advanced solid tumor such as melanoma, head and neck, liver or kidney cancer.

This chain links TRBV6-1 with TRBJ2-7; perhaps TRBD1 as D (6 bases). V was trimmed by 4 bases and J by 2 bases, leaving 12 bases between them. CDR3 length equals 14 residues. CDR1 and CDR2 from the germline V gene are MNHNS and SASEGT. The CDR3 coding sequence is TGTGCCAGCAGTGCTACACAGGGAACCTACGAGCAGTACTTC. Protein: CASSATQGTYEQYF.

The V call is TRBV27, the J call TRBJ2-5, with D maybe TRBD2 (5 bases). V was clipped by 3 bases and J by 10 bases, with 15 bases between them. The CDR3 length is 13 residues. CDR1 is MNHEY, CDR2 SMNVEV, per germline (reference sequence). The CDR3, as DNA: TGTGCCAGCAGTTTGAACCTTGGGAGTTACCAGTACTTC. This codes for CASSLNLGSYQYF.

The genes are TRBV5-1 and TRBJ1-1, with D maybe TRBD1 (5 bases). CDR1 is SGHRS, CDR2 YFSETQ, per germline. CDR3 size: 14 residues. V gave up 4 bases and J gave up 4 bases, with 14 bases separating them. DNA for the CDR3: TGCGCCAGCAGCACAGGACCCACGTCCACTGAAGCTTTCTTT. Encoded protein: CASSTGPTSTEAFF.

The rearrangement uses TRBV7-2 and TRBJ1-5; tentatively, D is TRBD1 (5 bases). Germline assignment: CDR1 SGHTA and CDR2 FQGNSA. V was clipped by 6 bases and J by 10 bases, with 16 bases between them. The CDR3 contains 13 residues. The CDR3 is CASSSGPSGPQHF. CDR3 nucleotides: TGTGCCAGCAGTTCGGGACCTTCCGGACCCCAGCATTTT.

The V and J genes are TRBV6-5 and TRBJ1-5; D ambiguous. Trimming shortened V by 2 bases and J by 2 bases, and 10 bases separated the two germline ends. Germline values: CDR1 MNHEY, CDR2 SVGAGI. The CDR3 loop spans 15 amino acids. CDR3 loop: CASSYDHTGNQPQHF. As DNA, the CDR3 is TGTGCCAGCAGTTACGATCATACAGGCAATCAGCCCCAGCATTTT.

The genes are TRBV6-1 and TRBJ2-4; D gene uncertain. This CDR3 region has 16 residues. Germline CDR1 MNHNS, CDR2 SASEGT. V was cut by 2 bases and J by 0 bases, with 11 bases left in between. CDR3 region: CASSEQILLAKNIQYF. CDR3 nucleotides: TGTGCCAGCAGTGAACAGATTCTTCTAGCCAAAAACATTCAGTACTTC.

J is TRBJ1-5 and V is TRBV18; D remains ambiguous. The CDR3 runs 12 residues. Per germline, CDR1 KGHSH and CDR2 LQKENI. Deletions cut 2 bases from V and 2 bases from J, with 1 base between. The CDR3 loop is CASSPGNQPQHF. As DNA, the CDR3 is TGTGCCAGCTCACCAGGCAATCAGCCCCAGCATTTT.

The chain carries TRBV7-8 and TRBJ1-1, with TRBD1 matching over 9 bases. Losses at the gene ends were 9 bases for V and 0 bases for J; bases not matched to a gene: 8. This CDR3 is 15 amino acids long. From germline, CDR1 is SGHVS and CDR2 FQNEAQ. The CDR3 region has the DNA TGTGCCAGTACAGGGGGCCGAGCCATGAACACTGAAGCTTTCTTT. The encoded protein is CASTGGRAMNTEAFF. Full variable domain (rest looked up from reference TRBV7-8 and TRBJ1-1): GAGVSQSPRYKVAKRGQDVALRCDPISGHVSLFWYQQALGQGPEFLTYFQNEAQLDKSGLPSDRFFAERPEGSVSTLKIQRTQQEDSAVYLCASTGGRAMNTEAFFGQGTRLTVV.

The chain combines TRBV6-6 with TRBJ2-2; perhaps D is TRBD1 or TRBD2 (5 bases each). The V end was cut by 6 bases, the J end by 9 bases, with 20 bases between. The germline gives CDR1 MNHNY, CDR2 SVGAGI (reference sequence). The CDR3 runs 15 residues. The CDR3 DNA follows: TGTGCCAGCAGCTGGGACGTAAAGAGGGGCCGGGAGCTGTTTTTT. It specifies CASSWDVKRGRELFF.

The chain carries TRBV15 and TRBJ2-4, with D tentatively TRBD1 or TRBD2 (5 bases each). The CDR3 has 18 amino acids. Germline V lookup: CDR1 LNHNV, CDR2 YYDKDF (reference sequence). V lost 0 bases, J lost 0 bases, and 15 bases lay in between. CDR3 nucleotides: TGTGCCACCAGCAGAGAGGGAACGGGACCACTAGCCAAAAACATTCAGTACTTC. Translation: CATSREGTGPLAKNIQYF. Based on the CDR3 plus reference TRBV15 and TRBJ2-4, the full variable domain is DAMVIQNPRYQVTQFGKPVTLSCSQTLNHNVMYWYQQKSSQAPKLLFHYYDKDFNNEADTPDNFQSRRPNTSFCFLDIRSPGLGDTAMYLCATSREGTGPLAKNIQYFGAGTRLSVL.

This clone was observed once. This chain joins TRBV5-6 and TRBJ1-2; 7 bases fit TRBD1. The CDR3 is 15 residues long. Trimming took 4 bases from V and 2 from J; bases not matched to a gene: 8. CDR1 is SGHDT, CDR2 YYEEEE, per germline. The CDR3 DNA sequence: TGTGCCAGCAGCCCTCTGGGACAGAGGAACTATGGCTACACCTTC. Encoded protein: CASSPLGQRNYGYTF.

V is TRBV18 and J is TRBJ1-4, with 7 bases lining up with TRBD1. The CDR3 extends over 14 amino acids. The V segment lost 3 bases and the J segment 6 bases; nucleotides outside the gene matches: 4. CDR1 is KGHSH and CDR2 is LQKENI in the germline V gene. The CDR3 bases are TGTGCCAGCTCACCCCCAGGGGGAGATGAAAAACTGTTTTTT. Translating gives CASSPPGGDEKLFF.

This chain uses TRBV2 with TRBJ1-1; 8 bases are shared with TRBD1. The CDR3 runs 13 residues. Germline CDR1 SNHLY, CDR2 FYNNEI. With 10 bases clipped from V and 3 bases from J, the junction kept 7 bases outside the gene matches. The DNA of the CDR3 is TGTGCCACCAGATCGGACAGGGACACTGAAGCTTTCTTT. Translated: CATRSDRDTEAFF.

V is TRBV27 and J is TRBJ2-1, with 8 bases that match TRBD2. The CDR3 has 16 residues. V shed 1 base and J 5 bases; nucleotides not matched to a gene: 7. The germline V gene encodes CDR1 MNHEY and CDR2 SMNVEV (reference sequence). CDR3: CASSLLGGTSHNEQFF. CDR3 DNA sequence: TGTGCCAGCAGTTTATTAGGCGGGACTAGTCACAATGAGCAGTTCTTC.

The chain is built from TRBV11-2 and TRBJ1-1; the D is unclear. The CDR3 runs to 13 residues. CDR1 and CDR2 from the germline V gene are SGHAT and FQNNGV. Between the trimmed V and J ends, which lost 6 bases and 1 base, there was a span of 9 bases. The CDR3 bases are TGTGCCAGCAGGCCGGGCAAGAACACTGAAGCTTTCTTT. Translating it yields CASRPGKNTEAFF.

The genes are TRBV5-1 and TRBJ1-2; TRBD1 agrees at 8 bases. Trimming at V came to 1 base and at J to 5 bases, leaving 10 bases not matched to a gene. Germline assignment: CDR1 SGHRS and CDR2 YFSETQ. The CDR3 loop spans 16 amino acids. CDR3 amino acids: CASSLTGQGRSYGYTF. The CDR3 DNA follows: TGCGCCAGCAGCTTGACCGGACAGGGCCGAAGTTATGGCTACACCTTC.

This chain joins TRBV6-5 and TRBJ2-3; the match to TRBD2 covers 8 bases. The CDR3 is 14 residues long. The germline gives CDR1 MNHEY, CDR2 SVGAGI. V trimming: 10 bases; J trimming: 1 base; junction bases outside the gene matches: 7. This chain's CDR3 is CATTGGRGTDTQYF. CDR3 DNA sequence: TGTGCCACCACGGGGGGGCGGGGCACAGATACGCAGTATTTT.

The chain links TRBV5-4 to TRBJ1-3; no definite D call. The CDR3 loop spans 13 amino acids. Looked up from germline, CDR1 is SGHNT and CDR2 is YYREEE (reference sequence). The V end was cut by 1 base, the J end by 4 bases, with 6 bases between. The CDR3 sequence: CASSLKGGNTIYF. DNA of the CDR3: TGTGCCAGCAGCTTGAAAGGAGGAAACACCATATATTTT.

The rearrangement links TRBV7-2 to TRBJ2-5, with D perhaps given as TRBD1 or TRBD2 (6 bases each). The V gene's germline CDR1 is SGHTA and CDR2 FQGNSA. This CDR3 contains 14 residues. Between the trimmed V and J ends, which lost 3 bases and 5 bases, there was a span of 13 bases. The CDR3 DNA reads TGTGCCAGCAGCTTGGCGGGACATGGTGAGACCCAGTACTTC. Translated, it gives CASSLAGHGETQYF.

The chain links TRBV7-2 to TRBJ2-5, with D perhaps TRBD1 or TRBD2 (5 bases each). V lost 4 bases to trimming and J lost 5 bases, with 23 bases between them. Germline values: CDR1 SGHTA, CDR2 FQGNSA. CDR3 size: 17 residues. The DNA for the CDR3 is TGTGCCAGCAGCTACCGGGCAAGGCAGGGAGCAGGGGAGACCCAGTACTTC. Residues: CASSYRARQGAGETQYF.

The V call is TRBV18, the J call TRBJ1-3; 8 nucleotides line up with TRBD1. The CDR3 loop spans 16 amino acids. Germline trimming cut 3 bases from V and 2 bases from J; bases unmatched to any gene: 6. Germline V gene sequence: CDR1 KGHSH, CDR2 LQKENI. CDR3 sequence reads: CASSPPTGVPGNTIYF. The DNA for the CDR3 is TGTGCCAGCTCACCCCCGACAGGGGTCCCTGGAAACACCATATATTTT. The entire variable domain, with the rest obtained from reference TRBV18 and TRBJ1-3, is as follows: NAGVMQNPRHLVRRRGQEARLRCSPMKGHSHVYWYRQLPEEGLKFMVYLQKENIIDESGMPKERFSAEFPKEGPSILRIQQVVRGDSAAYFCASSPPTGVPGNTIYFGEGSWLTVV.